This T cell receptor beta chain comes out of a study of blood T cell repertoires in COVID-19. Turning to the study itself: COVID-19 samples from acute and convalescent phases originated in the United States, Italy and Spain. The cDNA or gDNA used as material had been derived from T cells, B-cell-depleted T cells, or PBMCs.

In germline, CDR1 is LGHNA, CDR2 YNFKEQ. The length of the CDR3 is 15 residues. V gave up 0 bases and J gave up 1 base, with 9 bases separating them. Original processing methods: Amplification with reference gene primers provided the estimates of nucleated cell counts. Using immunoSEQ multiplex PCR, the repertoire was profiled, and TCRdb retains in-frame clones only, with some absent. V and J calls and clone size follow that table, whereas D and trimming were derived from the DNA. This sample yields some 120,000 clones, of which approximately 84% are seen a single time; approximately 1.5% belongs to the top ten. This clone has just one count.

This TCR was recovered from a man in his forties or fifties with acute or convalescent COVID-19. What was sequenced was peripheral blood. This chain links TRBV4-2 with TRBJ1-1; D perhaps matches TRBD1 (6 bases). The CDR3 DNA follows: TGTGCCAGCAGCCAAGACAGGGGTCCGAACACTGAAGCTTTCTTT. This gives the protein CASSQDRGPNTEAFF.